These 7 T cell receptor beta chains share one sample of origin, sequenced in a study of T cell clusters in autoimmune cytopenias. TRB rearrangements were amplified by touch-down multiplex PCR with mixed TRB-A/B primers. No DNA is given; TCRdb re-called the multiplex PCR reads and lists each CDR3 protein once. This table holds 2,000 or so distinct CDR3 sequences. TRB amplification used 250 ng of peripheral blood genomic DNA. What was sequenced was peripheral blood. The receptors were sampled from a human donor with an autoimmune cytopenia or autoimmune hepatitis (not recorded which).

The chain has TRBV5-1 and TRBJ2-1. Germline values: CDR1 SGHRS, CDR2 YFSETQ. The CDR3 length is 11 residues. This CDR3 is CASSLEDEQFF.

Measured by frequency, this clonotype is medium-sized. J is TRBJ1-1 and V is TRBV6-1. Germline CDR1 is MNHNS and CDR2 is SASEGT. CDR3 length equals 13 residues. This chain's CDR3 is CASTSLRVTEAFF.

The chain uses TRBV5-1 and TRBJ1-2. Germline CDR1 is SGHRS and CDR2 is YFSETQ. CDR3 length: 14 amino acids. CDR3 region: CASSLLGTNYGYTF.

The CDR3 is CASRNGQGNSPLHF. The chain has TRBV6-2 or TRBV6-3 and TRBJ1-6; TCRdb's D call, TRBD1, is unchecked because there is no DNA. There are 14 residues in the CDR3. CDR1 and CDR2 from the germline V gene are MNHEY and SVGEGT.

Measured by frequency, this clonotype is medium-sized (0.01 to 0.1%). The V and J genes are TRBV20-1 and TRBJ1-6. The CDR3 has 13 amino acids. The germline gives CDR1 DFQATT, CDR2 SNEGSKA (reference sequence). The CDR3 spells CSASRRENSPLHF.

The chain couples TRBV5-1 to TRBJ2-7. Per the germline V gene, CDR1 is SGHRS and CDR2 is YFSETQ. There are 14 residues in the CDR3. CDR3 protein: CASRVDRTLYEQYF.

The chain carries TRBV7-2 and TRBJ1-5. The germline CDR1 and CDR2 sequences are SGHTA and FQGNSA. The CDR3 length is 15 residues. The CDR3 region is CASSPLRGSNQPQHF.